The 15 T cell receptor beta chains in this list originate from one sample, sequenced in a study of blood T cell repertoires in COVID-19. TCRdb keeps only in-frame clones here, not all; method: immunoSEQ multiplex PCR. The repertoire has fewer than 200,000 clones, 85% to 95% of them found once; the top ten carry 3.5% to 5%. Sequenced: peripheral blood. All receptors come from a woman aged 45-65 years with acute or convalescent COVID-19.

This chain joins TRBV19 and TRBJ1-5; the D is unclear. CDR1 LNHDA and CDR2 SQIVND come from the germline V gene (reference sequence). The CDR3 has 12 residues. Trimming took 8 bases from V and 1 from J, leaving 6 bases between them. The CDR3 reads CASSVSNQPQHF. Written as DNA, the CDR3 is TGTGCCAGTTCAGTAAGCAATCAGCCCCAGCATTTT.

The chain carries TRBV13 and TRBJ1-1; 7 bases map to TRBD1. With 3 bases clipped from V and 4 bases from J, the junction kept 8 bases outside the gene matches. Germline loops: CDR1 PRHDT, CDR2 FYEKMQ (reference sequence). The CDR3 length is 15 residues. The CDR3 region has the DNA TGTGCCAGCAGCTTCGGCGAGACAGGGCCCACTGAAGCTTTCTTT. Translating gives CASSFGETGPTEAFF.

This chain's CDR3 is CASSLSTEGPNEQFF. CDR3 coding DNA: TGTGCCAGCAGTTTATCGACGGAGGGACCCAATGAGCAGTTCTTC. The V call is TRBV27, the J call TRBJ2-1; TRBD2 is a possible D gene (6 bases). With 0 bases removed from V and 6 bases from J, the gap between germline ends came to 12 bases. From germline, CDR1 is MNHEY and CDR2 SMNVEV (reference sequence). The CDR3 totals 15 residues.

The chain uses TRBV3-1 (or the pseudogene TRBV3-2) and TRBJ1-1; TRBD1 is a possible D gene (5 bases). The V and J ends lost 4 bases and 1 base respectively, with 10 bases between them. The V gene's germline CDR1 is LGHDT and CDR2 YNNKEL (reference sequence). This CDR3 has 14 amino acids. The CDR3 nucleotides read TGTGCCAGCAGCCCCGTGGGGGGGAACACTGAAGCTTTCTTT. Protein: CASSPVGGNTEAFF.

This chain joins TRBV5-8 and TRBJ1-1; D gene uncertain. Trimming shortened V by 2 bases and J by 11 bases, and 16 bases separated the two germline ends. This CDR3 has 13 residues. Germline-derived CDR1 and CDR2 are SGHTS and YDEGEE. Written as DNA, the CDR3 is TGTGCCAGCAGCTTAGGGCCGGACTTCTGGGCTTTCTTT. It codes for CASSLGPDFWAFF.

The chain employs TRBV12-5 and TRBJ2-4; D is perhaps TRBD2 (5 bases). Germline values: CDR1 LGHNT, CDR2 FRNRAP. V lost 6 bases, J lost 2 bases, and 20 bases lay in between. This CDR3 has 17 amino acids. CDR3: CASGLLSGMRSKNIQYF. DNA for the CDR3: TGTGCTAGTGGCCTCCTCTCGGGGATGAGGTCCAAAAACATTCAGTACTTC.

This chain links TRBV7-9 with TRBJ2-1; D remains ambiguous. Germline CDR1 is SEHNR and CDR2 is FQNEAQ (reference sequence). CDR3 length: 11 amino acids. The V and J ends lost 6 bases and 8 bases respectively, with 8 bases between them. The CDR3 here is CASSFLDEQFF. CDR3 DNA sequence: TGTGCCAGCAGTTTCTTAGATGAGCAGTTCTTC.

This clone was recorded a few times. The chain uses TRBV4-1 and TRBJ2-1, with D maybe TRBD2 (6 bases). The CDR3 runs to 15 residues. Germline-derived CDR1 and CDR2 are MGHRA and YSYEKL. Trimming removed 7 bases from V and 4 bases from J, with 17 bases in between. The CDR3 DNA reads as TGCGCCAGCAAAGGGGCTCCAGGACTATACAATGAGCAGTTCTTC. Protein: CASKGAPGLYNEQFF.

V is TRBV2 and J is TRBJ2-1; TRBD1 matches at 11 bases. Trimming at V came to 6 bases and at J to 4 bases, leaving 2 bases not matched to a gene. Germline V gives CDR1 SNHLY, CDR2 FYNNEI. This CDR3 has 14 amino acids. This CDR3 is CASSGTGGYNEQFF. Written as DNA, the CDR3 is TGTGCCAGCAGCGGGACAGGGGGTTACAATGAGCAGTTCTTC.

The chain carries TRBV12-3 or TRBV12-4 and TRBJ1-4; D ambiguous. This CDR3 has 11 amino acids. Trimming took off 6 bases at V and 9 bases at J, with 8 bases between the two ends. The CDR3 sequence is CASSPEKKLFF. DNA of the CDR3: TGTGCCAGCAGCCCCGAGAAAAAACTGTTTTTT.

The rearrangement links TRBV24-1 to TRBJ1-2, with unresolved D. The CDR3 extends over 13 amino acids. Trimming pared 7 bases from V and 4 bases from J, leaving 12 bases between. Germline V gene data show CDR1 as KGHDR and CDR2 as SFDVKD. CDR3 in DNA: TGTGCCACCAGCCACAGTACTGGCTATGGCTACACCTTC. It specifies CATSHSTGYGYTF.

This chain uses TRBV12-5 with TRBJ1-1, with D possibly being TRBD1 (6 bases). Germline V lookup: CDR1 LGHNT, CDR2 FRNRAP. The CDR3 loop spans 13 amino acids. The V end lost 5 bases, the J end lost 1 base, and 8 bases lay between the germline ends. CDR3 sequence: CASGTGTNTEAFF. The CDR3 region has the DNA TGTGCTAGTGGTACAGGGACGAACACTGAAGCTTTCTTT.

The V call is TRBV5-1, the J call TRBJ1-4, with 9 bases aligning to TRBD1. CDR3 length equals 15 residues. V shed 4 bases and J 9 bases; nucleotides not matched to a gene: 10. Germline V gene data show CDR1 as SGHRS and CDR2 as YFSETQ. The CDR3 loop reads CASSPEGTGTKKLFF. The CDR3 coding sequence is TGCGCCAGCAGCCCGGAGGGGACAGGGACGAAAAAACTGTTTTTT.

The chain couples TRBV6-5 to TRBJ1-5; no clear D gene. Germline V CDR1 and CDR2: MNHEY, SVGAGI. The V end lost 6 bases, the J end lost 4 bases, and 13 bases lay between the germline ends. The CDR3 consists of 14 residues. The CDR3 DNA reads as TGTGCCAGCAGCTACGACGGAGGGAATCAGCCCCAGCATTTT. Residues: CASSYDGGNQPQHF.

CDR3 sequence (DNA): TGTGCCAGCAGTTACGAGGGACAGGGATATACTGAAGCTTTCTTT. Translation: CASSYEGQGYTEAFF. The rearrangement uses TRBV6-5 and TRBJ1-1; 9 bases fit TRBD1. This CDR3 is 15 amino acids long. The V gene end was trimmed by 2 bases and the J gene end by 5 bases; junction bases not matched to a gene: 6. The V gene's germline CDR1 is MNHEY and CDR2 SVGAGI.